A single sample gave rise to the 10 T cell receptor beta chains below, sequenced in a study of T-cell reconstitution after alpha-beta-depleted transplantation in children. Unique molecular identifiers were incorporated into the prepared TCRbeta library. TCRdb passed the PCR reads through MiXCR, listing each CDR3 protein once. The repertoire holds hundreds of thousands of distinct CDR3 sequences, over 9.5% seen once, with around 2% in the top ten. Sequences were derived from PBMCs, sampled before TCRalphabeta/CD19-depleted stem cell transplant. The receptors here all came from a child aged 2-9 years with inherited bone marrow failure, due to receive a stem cell transplant.

This clonotype was detected ten times or more. The J gene is TRBJ2-1, the V gene TRBV25-1; 11 bases are shared with TRBD1. Germline trimming cut 10 bases from V and 6 bases from J; bases unmatched to any gene: 5. The CDR3 length is 13 residues. Germline-derived CDR1 and CDR2 are MGHDK and SYGVNS. The CDR3 is CATEGTGGNEQFF. CDR3 coding DNA: TGTGCCACCGAAGGGACAGGGGGCAATGAGCAGTTCTTC. The complete variable domain, with remaining parts taken from reference TRBV25-1 and TRBJ2-1, reads EADIYQTPRYLVIGTGKKITLECSQTMGHDKMYWYQQDPGMELHLIHYSYGVNSTEKGDLSSESTVSRIRTEHFPLTLESARPSHTSQYLCATEGTGGNEQFFGPGTRLTVL.

Concerning this clonotype: With a much larger clone just one base away, this may be a read error. The chain combines TRBV4-3 with TRBJ2-1; maybe TRBD2 (6 bases). CDR1 is LGHNA and CDR2 is YSLEER in the germline V gene. There are 16 residues in the CDR3. This chain's CDR3 is CASSQEGRSSYNDQFF. CDR3 coding DNA: TGCGCCAGCAGCCAGGAAGGGAGGAGCTCCTACAATGACCAGTTCTTC.

The chain joins TRBV7-2 to TRBJ2-7; no definite D call. Germline assignment: CDR1 SGHTA and CDR2 FQGNSA. V lost 1 base to trimming and J lost 8 bases, with 15 bases between them. The CDR3 is 14 residues long. CDR3 in amino acids: CASSLVGFGSQQYF. The CDR3 nucleotides read TGTGCCAGCAGCTTAGTGGGGTTCGGTTCTCAGCAGTACTTC.

J is TRBJ2-7 and V is TRBV20-1; D call uncertain. The CDR3 sequence is 13 residues long. The germline V gene encodes CDR1 DFQATT and CDR2 SNEGSKA (reference sequence). The ends were cut back, 1 base at V and 3 bases at J, with 10 bases in the middle. In DNA form, the CDR3 reads TGCAGTGCTAGAGGTGGCCGATACTACGAGCAGTACTTC. It codes for CSARGGRYYEQYF.

Many counts were recorded for this clonotype. The chain joins TRBV4-1 to TRBJ1-5; D possibly corresponds to TRBD1 (6 bases). Germline values: CDR1 MGHRA, CDR2 YSYEKL. The CDR3 has 12 residues. The V and J ends lost 0 bases and 13 bases respectively, with 10 bases between them. CDR3 sequence: CASSQDWGAQHF. As DNA, the CDR3 is TGCGCCAGCAGCCAAGATTGGGGGGCTCAGCATTTT.

This clonotype has more than one count but fewer than ten. The J gene is TRBJ2-5, the V gene TRBV5-1; TRBD1 aligns across 10 bases. The CDR3 extends over 15 amino acids. V lost 7 bases and J lost 1; bases outside the gene matches: 7. Germline CDR1 SGHRS, CDR2 YFSETQ. CDR3 in DNA: TGCGCCAGCGACAGGGGGCAAGGGGCCCAAGAGACCCAGTACTTC. Its protein is CASDRGQGAQETQYF.

The V gene is TRBV19, the J gene TRBJ2-7; possible D gene TRBD2, 6 bases. The CDR3 contains 13 residues. Trimming pared 4 bases from V and 2 bases from J, leaving 9 bases between. Germline CDR1 LNHDA, CDR2 SQIVND (reference sequence). CDR3 in amino acids: CASSTLATYEQYF. The CDR3 nucleotides read TGTGCCAGTAGTACGCTAGCGACCTACGAGCAGTACTTC.

This clonotype was seen more than once but under ten times. One junction end does not reproduce the germline sequence, and a read error may be involved. The rearrangement links TRBV4-3 to TRBJ2-3; 10 positions agree with TRBD2. The CDR3 totals 16 residues. Germline CDR1 LGHNA, CDR2 YSLEER. The CDR3 protein is CASSQGLAVRTDTQYF. As DNA, the CDR3 is TGCGCCAGCAGTCAAGGACTAGCGGTACGCACAGATACGCAGTATTTT.

This clonotype has at least ten counts. V is TRBV27 and J is TRBJ2-1; 9 nucleotides match TRBD1. With V trimmed by 6 bases and J by 4 bases, 7 bases remained unmatched. The CDR3 is 15 amino acids. CDR1 is MNHEY and CDR2 is SMNVEV in the germline V gene (reference sequence). The CDR3, as DNA: TGTGCCAGCAGAGAGCGGGACAGGGATTACAATGAGCAGTTCTTC. This sequence encodes CASRERDRDYNEQFF.

This clonotype was picked up many times. This chain uses TRBV12-3 or TRBV12-4 with TRBJ1-5; a weak D match, TRBD1 (6 bases). The ends were cut back, 2 bases at V and 1 base at J, with 9 bases in the middle. The CDR3 has 15 amino acids. The CDR3 reads CASSLTGKSNQPQHF. The CDR3 nucleotides read TGTGCCAGCAGTTTAACAGGGAAGAGCAATCAGCCCCAGCATTTT.